These 5 T cell receptor beta chains share one sample of origin, sequenced in a study of T-cell reconstitution after alpha-beta-depleted transplantation in children. Preparation of the TCRbeta library involved a method that used unique molecular identifiers. TCRdb reprocessed the PCR reads via MiXCR and lists one record per CDR3 protein. The data show 380,000 or so distinct CDR3 sequences, 10% to 15% seen once. Sample: PBMCs, taken from the stem cell graft. The receptors come from a human donor who donated a stem cell graft to a child with Fanconi anemia.

The rearrangement joins TRBV3-1 to TRBJ1-1, with no clear D. CDR1 LGHDT and CDR2 YNNKEL come from the germline V gene (reference sequence). The germline V and J ends were trimmed by 10 bases and 0 bases, with 18 bases remaining between them. The CDR3 runs to 15 residues. The CDR3 region has the DNA TGTGCCACCTGCCAATTGGTCAGCATGAACACTGAAGCTTTCTTT. This gives the protein CATCQLVSMNTEAFF.

In its sample, this clonotype was seen many times. The chain employs TRBV28 and TRBJ1-5; tentative D call: TRBD1 (6 bases). This CDR3 region has 15 residues. Trimming stripped 3 bases from V and 3 bases from J, with 12 bases between. Germline CDR1 and CDR2: MDHEN and SYDVKM. The CDR3 sequence: CASSLGGGDNQPQHF. As DNA, the CDR3 is TGTGCCAGCAGTTTGGGGGGCGGCGACAATCAGCCCCAGCATTTT.

This sequence joins TRBV12-3 or TRBV12-4 and TRBJ1-4; D may be TRBD1 (5 bases). Between the trimmed V and J ends, which lost 6 bases and 3 bases, there was a span of 14 bases. This CDR3 region has 15 residues. The CDR3 DNA follows: TGTGCCAGCAGGGAGCAGGGACTTGCTAATGAAAAACTGTTTTTT. Residues: CASREQGLANEKLFF.

V gene TRBV18 combines with J gene TRBJ2-7; no reliable D call. V was clipped by 2 bases and J by 5 bases, with 10 bases between them. Germline CDR1 is KGHSH and CDR2 is LQKENI. The CDR3 has 13 residues. In DNA, the CDR3 is TGTGCCAGCTCACCATTGGAAACCCACGAGCAGTACTTC. This sequence encodes CASSPLETHEQYF.

This clonotype turned up a few times. The chain carries TRBV7-2 and TRBJ2-7; tentative D call: TRBD1 (6 bases). The V end lost 5 bases, the J end lost 0 bases, and 8 bases lay between the germline ends. The germline V gene has CDR1 SGHTA and CDR2 FQGNSA. The CDR3 runs 13 residues. The CDR3 sequence: CASSAGVSYEQYF. As DNA, the CDR3 is TGTGCCAGCAGCGCAGGGGTCTCCTACGAGCAGTACTTC.